The rows below give T cell receptor beta chains drawn from one sample of a study of early T cells in non-severe SARS-CoV-2 infection. Each CDR3 protein is one row after TCRdb ran MiXCR on the 5' RACE reads. The table lists tens of thousands of distinct CDR3 sequences, about 6.5% of them singletons. Specimen: whole blood. These receptors were collected from an adult who was a healthcare worker with PCR-confirmed SARS-CoV-2 infection or an uninfected control (not recorded which). Both conserved end residues are part of each CDR3. Each record gives: CDR3 length, V gene, D gene, J gene, clone size, CDR3 DNA, CDR3 protein. A D gene is named only where the DNA matches it firmly. Expanded clones are given a class, and other clones once, few, many or no size at all.

>14|TRBV7-9|-|TRBJ1-1|many
TGTGCCAGCAGCTTAGCAGGGGCGAACACTGAAGCTTTCTTT
CASSLAGANTEAFF
>11|TRBV29-1|-|TRBJ2-5|-
TGCAGCGTGCGACCCCAAGAGACCCAGTACTTC
CSVRPQETQYF
>12|TRBV6-2/TRBV6-3|-|TRBJ2-1|-
TGTGCCAGCAGTCCCCCAGCGAATGAGCAGTTCTTC
CASSPPANEQFF
>13|TRBV6-5|-|TRBJ1-2|-
TGTGCCAGCAGTTACTCCAGGCACTATGGCTACACCTTC
CASSYSRHYGYTF
>15|TRBV6-2/TRBV6-3|-|TRBJ2-7|many
TGTGCCAGCACCTCCATCGGGCTAGATGGCCTCGAGCAGTACTTC
CASTSIGLDGLEQYF
>15|TRBV19|-|TRBJ2-1|-
TGTGCCAGTAGTATAGATAGGGGGTCCTACAATGAGCAGTTCTTC
CASSIDRGSYNEQFF
>13|TRBV19|-|TRBJ1-1|few
TGTGCCAGTAGTTCCTTCTCAGTCACTGAAGCTTTCTTT
CASSSFSVTEAFF
>14|TRBV20-1|-|TRBJ2-3|many
TGCAGTGCTAGAGCGGGCAGGAGCACAGATACGCAGTATTTT
CSARAGRSTDTQYF
>12|TRBV7-2|-|TRBJ2-7|many
TGTGCCAGCAGCCAACAGAACTACGAGCAGTACTTC
CASSQQNYEQYF
>14|TRBV11-2|-|TRBJ1-3|few
TGTGCCAGCAGCTCGTATTCCTCTGGAAACACCATATATTTT
CASSSYSSGNTIYF
>15|TRBV11-2|-|TRBJ2-6|few
TGTGCCACCGCGGACAGATCCTCTGGGGCCAACGTCCTGACTTTC
CATADRSSGANVLTF
>15|TRBV6-2/TRBV6-3|-|TRBJ2-3|few
TGTGCCAGCAACCCCGGAGGAACTAGCACAGATACGCAGTATTTT
CASNPGGTSTDTQYF
>14|TRBV14|-|TRBJ2-1|few
TGTGCCAGCAGCGGTCGGACAAATTACAATGAGCAGTTCTTC
CASSGRTNYNEQFF
>14|TRBV29-1|TRBD2|TRBJ2-1|-
TGCAGCGTTTCGGCTAGCGGGGCGTCTGGTGAGCAGTTCTTC
CSVSASGASGEQFF
>17|TRBV6-2/TRBV6-3|TRBD2|TRBJ2-7|-
TGTGCCAACACCATGGGGACTAGCGGGAGAATAACCTACGAGCAGTACTTC
CANTMGTSGRITYEQYF
>14|TRBV9|-|TRBJ2-3|many
TGTGCCAGCAGCGACGATACAGGGCTAGATACGCAGTATTTT
CASSDDTGLDTQYF
>15|TRBV4-1|-|TRBJ1-2|few
TGCGCCAGCAGCCAAGATGGCGGGGGTAACTATGGCTACACCTTC
CASSQDGGGNYGYTF
>11|TRBV2|-|TRBJ2-5|many
TGTGCCAGCAACGAGTGGGAGACCCAGTACTTC
CASNEWETQYF
>11|TRBV30|-|TRBJ2-3|few
TGTGCCTGGAGTGTTCGAGATACGCAGTATTTT
CAWSVRDTQYF
>12|TRBV2|-|TRBJ2-7|-
TGTGCCAGCTGGACAGACTACTACGAGCAGTACTTC
CASWTDYYEQYF
>13|TRBV30|TRBD1|TRBJ1-2|many
TGTGCCTGGTCCGCGGGACAGAACTATGGCTACACCTTC
CAWSAGQNYGYTF
>18|TRBV7-9|-|TRBJ1-3|many
TGTGCCAGCAGCTTAGGTCGAGGAGGAGCCCGCTCTGGAAACACCATATATTTT
CASSLGRGGARSGNTIYF
>14|TRBV19|TRBD1|TRBJ2-1|many
TGTGCCAGTAGTCCGATAGACAGGGTCAATGAGCAGTTCTTC
CASSPIDRVNEQFF
>15|TRBV27|TRBD2|TRBJ2-7|many
TGTGCCAGCAGTCAAACTAGCGGAACCTCCTACGAGCAGTACTTC
CASSQTSGTSYEQYF
>15|TRBV5-6|-|TRBJ2-6|many
TGTGCCAGCAGTGCCGGGGGCTCTGGGGCCAACGTCCTGATTTTC
CASSAGGSGANVLIF
>13|TRBV28|-|TRBJ1-4|few
TGTGCCAGCAACCAGGGACATCGTGAAAAACTGTTTTTT
CASNQGHREKLFF
>15|TRBV20-1|TRBD2|TRBJ2-7|-
TGCAGTGCTAGTGCCCTAGCGGGGGTCTCCTACGAGCAGTACTTC
CSASALAGVSYEQYF
>15|TRBV20-1|-|TRBJ2-3|few
TGCAGTGTGGGCCCGATAGGAAGAGGCACAGATACGCAGTATTTT
CSVGPIGRGTDTQYF
>17|TRBV6-6|TRBD2|TRBJ2-2|many
TGTGCCAGCAGTTACTCTCCGGGACTAGGGAACACCGGGGAGCTGTTTTTT
CASSYSPGLGNTGELFF
>17|TRBV7-2|-|TRBJ1-6|-
TGTGCCAGCAGCTTACGCGGAGGGTCGGGGGATAATTCACCCCTCCACTTT
CASSLRGGSGDNSPLHF
>15|TRBV6-5|-|TRBJ1-5|-
TGTGCCAGCAGCCCAACCTGGACAACGGATCAGCCCCAGCATTTT
CASSPTWTTDQPQHF
>14|TRBV7-6|-|TRBJ2-2|-
TGTGCCAGCAGCCAAGCACGGGGCACCGGGGAGCTGTTTTTT
CASSQARGTGELFF
>13|TRBV25-1|-|TRBJ2-7|few
TGTGCCAGCAGTATGGCAGGGTTCAACGAGCAGTACTTC
CASSMAGFNEQYF
>18|TRBV20-1|TRBD2|TRBJ2-7|many
TGCAGTGCTAGAGGTAGGGAAAGAGCGGGAAGGAGCTCCTACGAGCAGTACTTC
CSARGRERAGRSSYEQYF
>14|TRBV7-9|TRBD1|TRBJ1-6|few
TGTGCCAGCAGCGGACAGGGAGGTAGCTCACCCCTCCACTTT
CASSGQGGSSPLHF
>15|TRBV7-2|TRBD2|TRBJ2-2|many
TGTGCCAGCAGCCCTCCGGGACTAAACACCGGGGAGCTGTTTTTT
CASSPPGLNTGELFF
>13|TRBV7-9|-|TRBJ2-1|many
TGTGCCAGCAGCGTCACCCTAGGGAATGAGCAGTTCTTC
CASSVTLGNEQFF
>16|TRBV20-1|TRBD1|TRBJ2-2|few
TGCAGTGCTAGTGGACCCGGACAGGAGAACACCGGTGAGCTGTTTTTT
CSASGPGQENTGELFF
>13|TRBV10-1|-|TRBJ2-5|-
TGCGCCAGCAGTGATGTCGGCGAAGAGACCCAGTACTTC
CASSDVGEETQYF
>14|TRBV5-1|-|TRBJ2-5|many
TGCGCCAGCAGCTTGGGGTTTCCCCAAGAGACCCAGTACTTC
CASSLGFPQETQYF
>12|TRBV20-1|-|TRBJ2-1|many
TGCAGTGCTGCAGGGATAATCAATGAGCAGTTCTTC
CSAAGIINEQFF
>14|TRBV3-1|-|TRBJ2-5|-
TGTGCCAGCAGCCGAAGGGGAGCTGAGGAGACCCAGTACTTC
CASSRRGAEETQYF
>15|TRBV4-3|TRBD2|TRBJ2-7|many
TGCGCCAGCAGCCAAGGGTTAGCGGGGACTTACGAGCAGTACTTC
CASSQGLAGTYEQYF
>11|TRBV28|-|TRBJ1-1|many
TGTGCCAGCAGTTTTGGGACAGAAGCTTTCTTT
CASSFGTEAFF
>15|TRBV24-1|-|TRBJ2-2|-
TGTGCCACCAGTGAGGCGACTAGTTATCCCGGGGAGCTGTTTTTT
CATSEATSYPGELFF
>11|TRBV29-1|-|TRBJ2-1|-
TGCAGCGTTCAAAAGGGGAATGAGCAGTTCTTC
CSVQKGNEQFF
>13|TRBV28|TRBD1|TRBJ2-7|many
TGTGCCAGCCGCGGACAGGGGGAGGGCGAGCAGTACTTC
CASRGQGEGEQYF
>12|TRBV20-1|-|TRBJ1-2|many
TGCAGTGCTAGCACCCCTGGGGTTGGCTACACCTTC
CSASTPGVGYTF
>13|TRBV20-1|-|TRBJ2-7|few
TGCAGTGCTAATTCAGGGGAAAACTACGAGCAGTACTTC
CSANSGENYEQYF
>17|TRBV5-1|TRBD1|TRBJ1-1|-
TGCGCCAGCAGCTTGGCCCCGACAGGGCCTCTGAACACTGAAGCTTTCTTT
CASSLAPTGPLNTEAFF
>15|TRBV14|-|TRBJ2-2|many
TGTGCCAGCAGGAATAGTGGGGCGAACACCGGGGAGCTGTTTTTT
CASRNSGANTGELFF
>13|TRBV7-8|-|TRBJ2-7|many
TGTGCCAGCAGCTTGGAGCGTAACTACGAGCAGTACTTC
CASSLERNYEQYF
>15|TRBV15|-|TRBJ2-2|many
TGTGCCACCAGCCCGGGACGGCCGAACACCGGGGAGCTGTTTTTT
CATSPGRPNTGELFF